These 17 T cell receptor beta chains came from one sample sequenced in a study of post-analysis software for immune sequencing data (dated by TCRdb to the mid-2010s). The receptor library was made with PCR. The instrument given in TCRdb is Illumina HiSeq 2500. To reduce PCR and sequencing biases, unique molecular identifiers were incorporated into the TCR beta cDNA libraries. TCRdb's own reprocessing of the public reads used fastp at Q25 and MiXCR and kept productive beta chains. Entries are consolidated by CDR3 protein sequence, retaining the most common genes and DNA. In all, the sample holds hundreds of thousands of distinct CDR3 sequences, and roughly 38% of those were seen once. The biggest ten clones account for around an eighth of the sample. Overall study outcomes, separate from this receptor: Four or five TRBV segments, including TRBV5-6, TRBV5-1 and TRBV20-1, were significantly more frequent in patients than controls.

For these TCRs, the target antigens are not known. Sequencing was carried out using blood. Receptor source: a girl under 18 with multiple sclerosis.

The chain recombines TRBV7-3 with TRBJ2-1, with 10 positions matching TRBD1. The CDR3 covers 15 residues. Trimming at V came to 5 bases and at J to 4 bases, leaving 5 bases not matched to a gene. Germline values: CDR1 SGHTA, CDR2 FQGTGA. The CDR3 bases are TGTGCCAGCAGCCCCGGGACAGGGGCTTACAATGAGCAGTTCTTC. Its translation: CASSPGTGAYNEQFF. The whole variable domain, remainder taken from reference TRBV7-3 and TRBJ2-1, is GAGVSQTPSNKVTEKGKYVELRCDPISGHTALYWYRQSLGQGPEFLIYFQGTGAADDSGLPNDRFFAVRPEGSVSTLKIQRTERGDSAVYLCASSPGTGAYNEQFFGPGTRLTVL.

This chain links TRBV24-1 with TRBJ2-1, with D perhaps matching TRBD1 (6 bases). Germline assignment: CDR1 KGHDR and CDR2 SFDVKD. CDR3 length: 14 amino acids. V was pared by 5 bases and J by 5 bases, with 12 bases between. The CDR3, as DNA: TGTGCCACCAGTGGGATGGGGGCCCACAATGAGCAGTTCTTC. Residues: CATSGMGAHNEQFF.

This clonotype was recorded only once. This chain joins TRBV9 and TRBJ2-3; D gene uncertain. The CDR3 loop spans 15 amino acids. The germline CDR1 and CDR2 sequences are SGDLS and YYNGEE. The V and J ends lost 2 bases and 4 bases respectively, with 14 bases between them. The CDR3: CASSVTRDMADTQYF. DNA for the CDR3: TGTGCCAGCAGCGTGACTCGTGACATGGCAGATACGCAGTATTTT. The variable domain in full, completed from reference TRBV9 and TRBJ2-3, reads DSGVTQTPKHLITATGQRVTLRCSPRSGDLSVYWYQQSLDQGLQFLIQYYNGEERAKGNILERFSAQQFPDLHSELNLSSLELGDSALYFCASSVTRDMADTQYFGPGTRLTVL.

The rearrangement joins TRBV12-3 or TRBV12-4 to TRBJ2-1; 10 nucleotides agree with TRBD2. The CDR3 is 16 amino acids. V lost 1 base, J lost 8 bases, and 8 bases stayed unmatched. The CDR3 sequence: CASSLGAGGPRDEQFF. CDR3 DNA sequence: TGTGCCAGCAGTTTAGGAGCGGGGGGGCCTAGGGATGAGCAGTTCTTC.

The gene calls are TRBV27 and TRBJ2-7; perhaps TRBD1 as D (6 bases). CDR3 size: 13 residues. The V gene's germline CDR1 is MNHEY and CDR2 SMNVEV (reference sequence). Trimming shortened V by 3 bases and J by 2 bases, and 8 bases separated the two germline ends. The CDR3 loop reads CASSFRDTYEQYF. The DNA of the CDR3 is TGTGCCAGCAGTTTCCGGGACACCTACGAGCAGTACTTC.

This clonotype was observed a few times. The chain combines TRBV4-3 with TRBJ1-2, with TRBD1 matching over 9 bases. Looked up from germline, CDR1 is LGHNA and CDR2 is YSLEER. The CDR3 spans 14 residues. The V gene end was trimmed by 2 bases and the J gene end by 7 bases; junction bases not matched to a gene: 5. Here the CDR3 reads CASSQRQGVGGYTF. The CDR3 DNA sequence: TGCGCCAGCAGCCAACGACAGGGGGTTGGTGGCTACACCTTC.

This clonotype came up a few times. This chain connects TRBV6-4 to TRBJ1-2; D unclear. Trimming took off 10 bases at V and 2 bases at J, with 14 bases between the two ends. The CDR3 is 13 residues long. Per germline, CDR1 MRHNA and CDR2 SNTAGT. The CDR3 reads CAITQVLNYGYTF. CDR3 sequence (DNA): TGTGCCATCACCCAGGTGCTAAACTATGGCTACACCTTC.

The rearrangement uses TRBV7-2 and TRBJ2-4; 8 bases line up with TRBD2. V was clipped by 4 bases and J by 0 bases; unmatched bases: 11. CDR1 is SGHTA and CDR2 is FQGNSA in the germline V gene. This CDR3 contains 18 residues. The CDR3: CASSSGGSPSSAKNIQYF. CDR3 sequence (DNA): TGTGCCAGCAGCTCGGGGGGGTCCCCATCCTCAGCCAAAAACATTCAGTACTTC.

V is TRBV24-1 and J is TRBJ1-1; D is unclear. Trimming stripped 4 bases from V and 1 base from J, with 6 bases between. Germline CDR1 and CDR2: KGHDR and SFDVKD. The CDR3 contains 13 residues. This CDR3 reads CATSDSKNTEAFF. The CDR3 nucleotides are TGTGCCACCAGTGACTCCAAGAACACTGAAGCTTTCTTT.

In its sample, this clonotype was seen many times. The V and J genes are TRBV28 and TRBJ2-7, with 7 positions matching TRBD1. Germline assignment: CDR1 MDHEN and CDR2 SYDVKM. V gave up 3 bases and J gave up 1 base; unmatched junction bases: 0. This CDR3 is 13 amino acids long. The CDR3 region is CASSFRGSYEQYF. CDR3 coding DNA: TGTGCCAGCAGTTTCAGGGGGTCCTACGAGCAGTACTTC.

The chain is built from TRBV6-2 or TRBV6-3 and TRBJ1-5, with 11 bases aligning to TRBD1. The CDR3 loop spans 17 amino acids. V dropped 6 bases and J dropped 3; count of bases not matched to a gene: 10. CDR1 is MNHEY and CDR2 is SVGEGT in the germline V gene. The CDR3 reads CASSDLWDRGFNQPQHF. The CDR3 nucleotides are TGTGCCAGCAGCGATCTTTGGGACAGGGGGTTCAATCAGCCCCAGCATTTT.

The chain has TRBV4-1 and TRBJ2-5; D is possibly TRBD1 (7 bases). The CDR3 totals 15 residues. Germline loops: CDR1 MGHRA, CDR2 YSYEKL. The V and J ends lost 0 bases and 11 bases respectively, with 19 bases between them. The CDR3 here is CASSQDLGTVSGQYF. CDR3 DNA sequence: TGCGCCAGCAGCCAAGATTTGGGGACAGTCAGCGGGCAGTACTTC.

The J gene is TRBJ1-1, the V gene TRBV11-2; TRBD1 aligns across 7 bases. The CDR3 contains 15 residues. The V and J ends lost 5 bases and 1 base, in that order; junction bases with no gene match: 7. Germline loops: CDR1 SGHAT, CDR2 FQNNGV. The CDR3 sequence is CASSGLRTGNTEAFF. CDR3 DNA sequence: TGTGCCAGCAGCGGCCTCAGGACAGGGAACACTGAAGCTTTCTTT.

On this clonotype: A junction boundary mismatches the germline segment, possibly from a read error. The chain uses TRBV6-2 or TRBV6-3 and TRBJ2-6; possible D gene TRBD1, 5 bases. CDR1 and CDR2 (germline): MNHEY, SVGEGT. The CDR3 contains 17 residues. CDR3 sequence reads: CASSYVSGHSGANVPTF. Here the CDR3 DNA reads TGTGCCAGCAGTTACGTTTCAGGGCACTCTGGGGCCAACGTCCCGACTTTC.

The chain uses TRBV4-2 and TRBJ2-7; no definite D call. The CDR3 has 15 amino acids. Germline CDR1 LGHNA, CDR2 YNFKEQ. Between the trimmed V and J ends, which lost 1 base and 3 bases, there was a span of 13 bases. The CDR3 protein is CASSQVDGINYEQYF. CDR3 nucleotide sequence: TGTGCCAGCAGCCAAGTCGACGGAATAAACTACGAGCAGTACTTC.

The chain couples TRBV5-5 to TRBJ1-5; D not resolved. Trimming removed 4 bases at V and 11 bases at J, with 16 bases between. This CDR3 contains 13 residues. Germline V CDR1 and CDR2: SGHKS, YYEKEE (reference sequence). CDR3 nucleotide sequence: TGTGCCAGCAGCCCCGAGGGAGGCTCGACCCAGCATTTT. Its protein product is CASSPEGGSTQHF.

This clonotype was seen a handful of times. A junction end diverges from the germline sequence, so it may reflect a read error. The chain employs TRBV11-1 and TRBJ1-6; D is possibly TRBD1 (6 bases). CDR1 is SGHAT, CDR2 FQDESV, per germline (reference sequence). CDR3 length: 17 residues. The CDR3 loop reads CASSSGHQSSYNSPLHF. The CDR3 DNA is TGTGCCAGCAGCTCGGGACACCAGAGCTCCTATAATTCGCCCCTCCACTTT.